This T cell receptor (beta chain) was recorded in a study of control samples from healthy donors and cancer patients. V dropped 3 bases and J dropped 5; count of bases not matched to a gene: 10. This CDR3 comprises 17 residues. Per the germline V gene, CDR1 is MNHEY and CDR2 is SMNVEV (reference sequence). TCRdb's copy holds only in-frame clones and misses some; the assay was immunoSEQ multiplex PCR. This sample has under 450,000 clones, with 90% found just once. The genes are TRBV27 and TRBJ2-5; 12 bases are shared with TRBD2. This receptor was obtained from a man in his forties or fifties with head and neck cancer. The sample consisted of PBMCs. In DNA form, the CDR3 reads TGTGCCAGCAGTTTGTCCGTGACTAGCGGGGGTGGTGAGACCCAGTACTTC. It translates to CASSLSVTSGGGETQYF.